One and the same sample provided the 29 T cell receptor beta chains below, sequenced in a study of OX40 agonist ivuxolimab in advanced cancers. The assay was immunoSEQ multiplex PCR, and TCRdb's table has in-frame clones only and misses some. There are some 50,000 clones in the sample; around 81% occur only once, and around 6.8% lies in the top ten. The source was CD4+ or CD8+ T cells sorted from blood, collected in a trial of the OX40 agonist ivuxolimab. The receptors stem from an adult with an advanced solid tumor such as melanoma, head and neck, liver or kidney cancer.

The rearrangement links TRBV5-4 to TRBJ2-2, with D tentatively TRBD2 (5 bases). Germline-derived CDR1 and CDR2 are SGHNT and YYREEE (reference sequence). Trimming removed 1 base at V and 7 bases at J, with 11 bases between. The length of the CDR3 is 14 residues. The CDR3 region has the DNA TGTGCCAGCAGCTTGCGAGGGAATGACGGGGAGCTGTTTTTT. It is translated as CASSLRGNDGELFF. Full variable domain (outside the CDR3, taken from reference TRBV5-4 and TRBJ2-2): ETGVTQSPTHLIKTRGQQVTLRCSSQSGHNTVSWYQQALGQGPQFIFQYYREEENGRGNFPPRFSGLQFPNYSSELNVNALELDDSALYLCASSLRGNDGELFFGEGSRLTVL.

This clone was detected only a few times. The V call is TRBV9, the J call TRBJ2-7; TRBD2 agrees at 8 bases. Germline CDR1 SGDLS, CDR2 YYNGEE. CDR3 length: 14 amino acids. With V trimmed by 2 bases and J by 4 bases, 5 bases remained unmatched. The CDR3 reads CASSVASGSYEQYF. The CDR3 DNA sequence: TGTGCCAGCAGCGTGGCTAGCGGGTCGTACGAGCAGTACTTC.

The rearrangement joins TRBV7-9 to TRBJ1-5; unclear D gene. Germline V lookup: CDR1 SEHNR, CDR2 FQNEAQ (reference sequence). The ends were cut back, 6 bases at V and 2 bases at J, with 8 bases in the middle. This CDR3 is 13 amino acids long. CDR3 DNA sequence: TGTGCCAGCAGAGCCGAGGGCAATCAGCCCCAGCATTTT. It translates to CASRAEGNQPQHF.

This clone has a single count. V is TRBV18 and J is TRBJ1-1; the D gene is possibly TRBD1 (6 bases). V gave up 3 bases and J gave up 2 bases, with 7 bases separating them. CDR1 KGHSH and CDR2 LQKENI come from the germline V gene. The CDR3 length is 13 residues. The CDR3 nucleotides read TGTGCCAGCTCACCGGGGGCTAACACTGAAGCTTTCTTT. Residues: CASSPGANTEAFF. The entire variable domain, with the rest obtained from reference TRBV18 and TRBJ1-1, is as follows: NAGVMQNPRHLVRRRGQEARLRCSPMKGHSHVYWYRQLPEEGLKFMVYLQKENIIDESGMPKERFSAEFPKEGPSILRIQQVVRGDSAAYFCASSPGANTEAFFGQGTRLTVV.

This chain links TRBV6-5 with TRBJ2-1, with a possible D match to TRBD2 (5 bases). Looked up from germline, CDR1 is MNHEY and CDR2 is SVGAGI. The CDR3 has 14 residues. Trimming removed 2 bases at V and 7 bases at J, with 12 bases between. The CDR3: CASSYSASGNEQFF. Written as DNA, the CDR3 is TGTGCCAGCAGTTACAGTGCCTCGGGGAATGAGCAGTTCTTC.

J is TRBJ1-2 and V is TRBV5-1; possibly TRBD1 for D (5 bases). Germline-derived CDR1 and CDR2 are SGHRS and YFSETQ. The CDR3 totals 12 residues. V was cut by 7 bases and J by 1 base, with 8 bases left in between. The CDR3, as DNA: TGCGCCAGCCGGGGCCTTAACTATGGCTACACCTTC. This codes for CASRGLNYGYTF. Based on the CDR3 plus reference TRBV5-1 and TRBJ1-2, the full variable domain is KAGVTQTPRYLIKTRGQQVTLSCSPISGHRSVSWYQQTPGQGLQFLFEYFSETQRNKGNFPGRFSGRQFSNSRSEMNVSTLELGDSALYLCASRGLNYGYTFGSGTRLTVV.

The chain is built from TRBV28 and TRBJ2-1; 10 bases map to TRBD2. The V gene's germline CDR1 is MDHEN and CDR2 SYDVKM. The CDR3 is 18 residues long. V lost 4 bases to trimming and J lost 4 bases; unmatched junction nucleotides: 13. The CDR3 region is CASSSPSEGLAVYNEQFF. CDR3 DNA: TGTGCCAGCAGTTCACCAAGCGAAGGACTAGCGGTTTACAATGAGCAGTTCTTC.

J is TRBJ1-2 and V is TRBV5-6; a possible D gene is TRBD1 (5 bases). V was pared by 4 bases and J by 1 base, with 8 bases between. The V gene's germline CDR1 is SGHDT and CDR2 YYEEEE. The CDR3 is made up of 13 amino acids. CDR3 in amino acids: CASSLDSNYGYTF. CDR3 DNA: TGTGCCAGCAGCCTCGACAGTAACTATGGCTACACCTTC. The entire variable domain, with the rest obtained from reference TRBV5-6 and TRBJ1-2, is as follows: DAGVTQSPTHLIKTRGQQVTLRCSPKSGHDTVSWYQQALGQGPQFIFQYYEEEERQRGNFPDRFSGHQFPNYSSELNVNALLLGDSALYLCASSLDSNYGYTFGSGTRLTVV.

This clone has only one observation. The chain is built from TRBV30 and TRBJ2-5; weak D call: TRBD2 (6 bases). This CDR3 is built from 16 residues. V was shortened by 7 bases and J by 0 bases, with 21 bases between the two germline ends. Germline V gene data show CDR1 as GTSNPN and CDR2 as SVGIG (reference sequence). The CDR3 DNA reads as TGTGCCTTGGACCGATCGGGAGCGCTAGACCAAGAGACCCAGTACTTC. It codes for CALDRSGALDQETQYF.

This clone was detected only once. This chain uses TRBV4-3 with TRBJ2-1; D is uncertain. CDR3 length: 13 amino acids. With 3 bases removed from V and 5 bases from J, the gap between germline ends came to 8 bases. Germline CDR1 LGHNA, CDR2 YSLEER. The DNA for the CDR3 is TGCGCCAGCAGCCAGTATATAAACAATGAGCAGTTCTTC. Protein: CASSQYINNEQFF.

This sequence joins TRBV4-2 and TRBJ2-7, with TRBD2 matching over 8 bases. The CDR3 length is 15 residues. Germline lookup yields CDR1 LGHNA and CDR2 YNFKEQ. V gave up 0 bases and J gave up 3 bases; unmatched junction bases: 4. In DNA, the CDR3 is TGTGCCAGCAGCCAAGAACTAGCGGAAAACTACGAGCAGTACTTC. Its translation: CASSQELAENYEQYF.

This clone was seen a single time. The CDR3 region is CASSVGGYEQYF. The DNA for the CDR3 is TGTGCCAGCAGTGTAGGTGGTTACGAGCAGTACTTC. The chain couples TRBV7-2 to TRBJ2-7; no definite D call. V was shortened by 6 bases and J by 4 bases, with 10 bases between the two germline ends. This CDR3 is built from 12 residues. CDR1 is SGHTA, CDR2 FQGNSA, per germline.

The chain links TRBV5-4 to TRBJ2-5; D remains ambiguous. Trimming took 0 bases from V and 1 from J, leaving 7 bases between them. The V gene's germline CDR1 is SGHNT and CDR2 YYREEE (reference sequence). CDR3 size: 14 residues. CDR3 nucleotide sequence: TGTGCCAGCAGCTTGGAGTCAGGCCAAGAGACCCAGTACTTC. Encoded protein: CASSLESGQETQYF. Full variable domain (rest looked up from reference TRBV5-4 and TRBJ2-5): ETGVTQSPTHLIKTRGQQVTLRCSSQSGHNTVSWYQQALGQGPQFIFQYYREEENGRGNFPPRFSGLQFPNYSSELNVNALELDDSALYLCASSLESGQETQYFGPGTRLLVL.

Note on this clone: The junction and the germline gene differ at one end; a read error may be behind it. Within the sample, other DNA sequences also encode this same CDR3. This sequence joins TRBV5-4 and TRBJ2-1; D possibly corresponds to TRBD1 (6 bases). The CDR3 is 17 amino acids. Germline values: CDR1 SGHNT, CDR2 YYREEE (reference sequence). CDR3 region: CASSTDRSILSYNEQFF. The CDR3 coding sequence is TGTGCCAGCAGCACCGACAGGAGCATCCTCTCCTATAATGAGCAGTTCTTC.

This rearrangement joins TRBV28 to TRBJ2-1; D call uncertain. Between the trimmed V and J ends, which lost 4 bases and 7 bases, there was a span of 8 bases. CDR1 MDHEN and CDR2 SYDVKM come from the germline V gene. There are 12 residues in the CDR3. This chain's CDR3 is CASSSLGNEQFF. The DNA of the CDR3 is TGTGCCAGCAGTTCCCTTGGGAATGAGCAGTTCTTC. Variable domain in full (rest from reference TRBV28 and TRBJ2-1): DVKVTQSSRYLVKRTGEKVFLECVQDMDHENMFWYRQDPGLGLRLIYFSYDVKMKEKGDIPEGYSVSREKKERFSLILESASTNQTSMYLCASSSLGNEQFFGPGTRLTVL.

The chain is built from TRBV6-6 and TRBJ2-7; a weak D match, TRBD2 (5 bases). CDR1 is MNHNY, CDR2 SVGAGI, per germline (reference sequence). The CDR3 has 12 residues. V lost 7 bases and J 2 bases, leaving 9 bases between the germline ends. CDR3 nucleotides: TGTGCCAGCACGAGCGGAACCTACGAGCAGTACTTC. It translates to CASTSGTYEQYF.

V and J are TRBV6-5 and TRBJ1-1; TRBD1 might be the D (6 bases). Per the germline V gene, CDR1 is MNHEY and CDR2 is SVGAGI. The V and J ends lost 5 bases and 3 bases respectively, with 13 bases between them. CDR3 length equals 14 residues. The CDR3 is CASSLQGGDTEAFF. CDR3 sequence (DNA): TGTGCCAGCAGTCTACAGGGTGGAGACACTGAAGCTTTCTTT.

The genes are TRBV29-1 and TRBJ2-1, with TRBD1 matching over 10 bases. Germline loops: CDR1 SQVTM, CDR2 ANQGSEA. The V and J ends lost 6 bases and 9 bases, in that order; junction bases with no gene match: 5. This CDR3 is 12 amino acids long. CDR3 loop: CSVRQGAGEQFF. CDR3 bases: TGCAGCGTGCGACAGGGGGCCGGTGAGCAGTTCTTC.

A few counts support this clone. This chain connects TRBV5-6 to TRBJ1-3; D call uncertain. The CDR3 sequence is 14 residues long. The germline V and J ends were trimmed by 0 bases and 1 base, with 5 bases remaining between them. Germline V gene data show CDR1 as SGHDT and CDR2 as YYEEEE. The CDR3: CASSLAGSGNTIYF. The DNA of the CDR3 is TGTGCCAGCAGCTTGGCCGGGTCTGGAAACACCATATATTTT. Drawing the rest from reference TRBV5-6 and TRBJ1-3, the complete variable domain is DAGVTQSPTHLIKTRGQQVTLRCSPKSGHDTVSWYQQALGQGPQFIFQYYEEEERQRGNFPDRFSGHQFPNYSSELNVNALLLGDSALYLCASSLAGSGNTIYFGEGSWLTVV.

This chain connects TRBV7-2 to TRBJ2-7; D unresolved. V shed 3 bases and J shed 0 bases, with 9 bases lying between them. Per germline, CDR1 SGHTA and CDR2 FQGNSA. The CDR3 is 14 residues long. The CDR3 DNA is TGTGCCAGCAGCTTGGGCGGTCACTCCTACGAGCAGTACTTC. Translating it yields CASSLGGHSYEQYF.

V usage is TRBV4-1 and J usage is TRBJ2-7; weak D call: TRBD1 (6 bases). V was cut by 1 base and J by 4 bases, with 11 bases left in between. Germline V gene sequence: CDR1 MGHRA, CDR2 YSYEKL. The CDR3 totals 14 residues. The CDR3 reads CASSQGPTGYEQYV. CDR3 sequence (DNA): TGCGCCAGCAGCCAAGGACCGACAGGTTACGAGCAGTACGTC.

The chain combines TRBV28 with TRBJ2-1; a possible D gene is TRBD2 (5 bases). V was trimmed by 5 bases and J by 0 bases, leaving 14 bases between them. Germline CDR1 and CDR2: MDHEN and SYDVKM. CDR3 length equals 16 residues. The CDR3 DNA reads TGTGCCAGCAGTACGCTAGCTGAGAGCTCCTACAATGAGCAGTTCTTC. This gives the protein CASSTLAESSYNEQFF.

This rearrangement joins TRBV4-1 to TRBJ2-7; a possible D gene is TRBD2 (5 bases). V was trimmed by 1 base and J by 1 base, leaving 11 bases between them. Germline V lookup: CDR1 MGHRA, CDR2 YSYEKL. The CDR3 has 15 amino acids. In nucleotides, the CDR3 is TGCGCCAGCAGCCAAGGTCGGACTGAATCCTACGAGCAGTACTTC. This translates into CASSQGRTESYEQYF.

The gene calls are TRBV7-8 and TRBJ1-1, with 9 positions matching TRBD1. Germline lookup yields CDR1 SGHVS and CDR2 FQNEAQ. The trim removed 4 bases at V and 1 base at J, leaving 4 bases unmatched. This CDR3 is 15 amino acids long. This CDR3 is CASSSLTGGNTEAFF. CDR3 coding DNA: TGTGCCAGCAGCTCTCTGACAGGGGGGAACACTGAAGCTTTCTTT.

CDR3: CASSLGFEKLFF. The DNA of the CDR3 is TGTGCCAGCAGCTTAGGTTTTGAAAAACTGTTTTTT. The V and J genes are TRBV7-9 and TRBJ1-4; D unclear. V was cut by 1 base and J by 7 bases, with 4 bases left in between. This CDR3 contains 12 residues. From germline, CDR1 is SEHNR and CDR2 FQNEAQ (reference sequence).

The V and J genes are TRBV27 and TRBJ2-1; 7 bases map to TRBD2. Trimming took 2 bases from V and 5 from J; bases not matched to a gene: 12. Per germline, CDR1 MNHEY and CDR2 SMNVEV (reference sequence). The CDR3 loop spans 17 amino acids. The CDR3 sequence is CASSLLGGVQTNNEQFF. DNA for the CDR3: TGTGCCAGCAGTTTACTGGGGGGGGTCCAAACGAACAATGAGCAGTTCTTC.

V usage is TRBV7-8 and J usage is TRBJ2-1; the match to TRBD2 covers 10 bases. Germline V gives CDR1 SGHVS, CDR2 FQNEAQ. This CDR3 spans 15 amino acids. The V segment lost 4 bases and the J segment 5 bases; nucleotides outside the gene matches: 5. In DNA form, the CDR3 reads TGTGCCAGCAGCTCCCGGACTAGCGGCCACAATGAGCAGTTCTTC. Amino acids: CASSSRTSGHNEQFF.

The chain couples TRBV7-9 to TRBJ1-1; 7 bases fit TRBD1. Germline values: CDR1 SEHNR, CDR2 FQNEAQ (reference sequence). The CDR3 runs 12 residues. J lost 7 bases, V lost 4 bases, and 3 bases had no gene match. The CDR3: CASSSGGLEAFF. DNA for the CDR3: TGTGCCAGCAGCTCAGGGGGTCTTGAAGCTTTCTTT.

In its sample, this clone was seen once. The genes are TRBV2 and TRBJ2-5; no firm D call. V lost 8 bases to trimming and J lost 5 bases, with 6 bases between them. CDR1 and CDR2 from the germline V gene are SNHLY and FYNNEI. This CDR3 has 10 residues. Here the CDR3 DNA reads TGTGCCAGCCTTAGGGAGACCCAGTACTTC. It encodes CASLRETQYF.